Sequencing of this T cell receptor beta chain was carried out in a study of T cells in Graves' hyperthyroidism and ophthalmopathy. Ten or more counts support this clonotype. The CDR3 length is 12 residues. The germline V and J ends were trimmed by 3 bases and 5 bases, with 7 bases remaining between them. The germline V gene has CDR1 LGHDT and CDR2 YNNKEL (reference sequence). Researchers took RNA transcripts and amplified the TCR beta CDR3 regions from them. With the HTBI primer set, the TCR CDR3 went through a first round of RT-PCR. TCRdb processed the multiplex PCR reads anew with MiXCR; each CDR3 protein has one entry. The sample yields about 300,000 distinct CDR3 sequences, roughly 18% seen once.

Sequencing was done on a sample of blood. The rearrangement links TRBV3-1 to TRBJ1-2; D might be TRBD1 (5 bases). The receptor was derived from a man in his forties or fifties with Graves' ophthalmopathy. The CDR3 DNA is TGTGCCAGCAGCCACAGGACATATGGCTACACCTTC. Encoded protein: CASSHRTYGYTF.